These 30 T cell receptor beta chains originate from one sample sequenced in a study of blood T cell repertoires in COVID-19. Libraries were prepared by immunoSEQ multiplex PCR; TCRdb keeps only in-frame clonotypes and omits some of them. The repertoire consists of roughly 200,000 clones, with around 80% occurring once and the leading ten covering roughly 8.7%. The sample taken for sequencing was peripheral blood. The receptor set was obtained from a man in his forties or fifties with active or convalescent COVID-19.

The chain joins TRBV7-2 to TRBJ2-7, with 13 bases lining up with TRBD2. This CDR3 contains 14 residues. V trimming: 5 bases; J trimming: 12 bases; junction bases outside the gene matches: 10. The germline V gene encodes CDR1 SGHTA and CDR2 FQGNSA. This chain's CDR3 is CASSLGLAGADTYF. CDR3 DNA: TGTGCCAGCAGCCTCGGACTAGCGGGAGCGGATACGTACTTC.

This clone was seen more than once but under ten times. The rearrangement links TRBV19 to TRBJ2-7; 7 bases match TRBD1. The length of the CDR3 is 15 residues. CDR1 LNHDA and CDR2 SQIVND come from the germline V gene (reference sequence). With 0 bases clipped from V and 3 bases from J, the junction kept 5 bases outside the gene matches. The CDR3 bases are TGTGCCAGTAGTATAGAGAGGGGACAGAACTACGAGCAGTACTTC. Protein sequence: CASSIERGQNYEQYF.

This chain links TRBV7-9 with TRBJ1-1; unclear D gene. Germline assignment: CDR1 SEHNR and CDR2 FQNEAQ (reference sequence). V lost 5 bases and J lost 1, with 5 bases in between. The length of the CDR3 is 12 residues. CDR3 amino acids: CASSRGNTEAFF. The CDR3 nucleotides are TGTGCCAGCAGCCGGGGGAACACTGAAGCTTTCTTT.

CDR3 DNA: TGTGCCACCAGTGGGGACAGGGAAGGTGAGACCCAGTACTTC. Its protein is CATSGDREGETQYF. V usage is TRBV24-1 and J usage is TRBJ2-5; the match to TRBD1 covers 9 bases. From germline, CDR1 is KGHDR and CDR2 SFDVKD. This CDR3 has 14 amino acids. After removal of 5 bases from V and 5 bases from J, the junction contained 5 bases not matched to a gene.

The chain combines TRBV19 with TRBJ2-3, with D maybe TRBD2 (5 bases). The CDR3 length is 14 residues. Germline CDR1 reads LNHDA; CDR2 reads SQIVND (reference sequence). Trimming took off 2 bases at V and 6 bases at J, with 12 bases between the two ends. The DNA for the CDR3 is TGTGCCAGTAGTATACCGCGGGTATGGGATACGCAGTATTTT. It translates to CASSIPRVWDTQYF. Based on the CDR3 plus reference TRBV19 and TRBJ2-3, the full variable domain is DGGITQSPKYLFRKEGQNVTLSCEQNLNHDAMYWYRQDPGQGLRLIYYSQIVNDFQKGDIAEGYSVSREKKESFPLTVTSAQKNPTAFYLCASSIPRVWDTQYFGPGTRLTVL.

The chain joins TRBV5-1 to TRBJ1-1; perhaps TRBD1 as D (6 bases). CDR3 size: 14 residues. CDR1 and CDR2 from the germline V gene are SGHRS and YFSETQ. Trimming removed 5 bases from V and 5 bases from J, with 16 bases in between. For the CDR3, the DNA is TGCGCCAGCAGTGAAACAGGGAGCTATACTGAAGCTTTCTTT. Encoded protein: CASSETGSYTEAFF.

The chain couples TRBV30 to TRBJ1-5, with D possibly being TRBD1 (5 bases). Germline V lookup: CDR1 GTSNPN, CDR2 SVGIG (reference sequence). The CDR3 length is 13 residues. Between the trimmed V and J ends, which lost 0 bases and 6 bases, there was a span of 9 bases. CDR3 bases: TGTGCCTGGAGTGTACAGGAAGGTCAGCCCCAGCATTTT. Translation: CAWSVQEGQPQHF.

The chain employs TRBV19 and TRBJ2-7; tentative D call: TRBD2 (8 bases). Germline V gene sequence: CDR1 LNHDA, CDR2 SQIVND (reference sequence). With 8 bases removed from V and 3 bases from J, the gap between germline ends came to 14 bases. CDR3 size: 13 residues. This CDR3 reads CASGDSGSYEQYF. CDR3 DNA: TGTGCCAGTGGGGACAGCGGGAGCTACGAGCAGTACTTC.

This rearrangement joins TRBV29-1 to TRBJ1-1; D is perhaps TRBD1 (6 bases). The germline gives CDR1 SQVTM, CDR2 ANQGSEA. With 4 bases removed from V and 0 bases from J, the gap between germline ends came to 12 bases. The CDR3 spans 14 residues. CDR3 sequence reads: CSVVMRTVNTEAFF. The CDR3 nucleotides read TGCAGCGTTGTTATGAGGACAGTGAACACTGAAGCTTTCTTT.

For this clone: This sample includes further DNA sequences coding for the same CDR3. The chain has TRBV20-1 and TRBJ1-4; 7 bases map to TRBD1. V lost 6 bases and J lost 8; bases outside the gene matches: 3. This CDR3 spans 11 amino acids. The germline V gene encodes CDR1 DFQATT and CDR2 SNEGSKA (reference sequence). The CDR3 coding sequence is TGCAGTGCGTACAGGGGCGAAAAACTGTTTTTT. Translating gives CSAYRGEKLFF.

V gene TRBV11-3 combines with J gene TRBJ1-2; no clear D gene. CDR3 size: 13 residues. Germline CDR1 SGHNT, CDR2 YENEEA. V was cut by 8 bases and J by 8 bases, with 18 bases left in between. The CDR3 nucleotides read TGTGCCAGCTCCCCCGGGGTGTCGGGCGGCTACACCTTC. This codes for CASSPGVSGGYTF.

This sequence joins TRBV4-3 and TRBJ1-1; perhaps TRBD1 as D (6 bases). Trimming pared 4 bases from V and 8 bases from J, leaving 17 bases between. This CDR3 is 14 amino acids long. Looked up from germline, CDR1 is LGHNA and CDR2 is YSLEER. Written as DNA, the CDR3 is TGCGCCAGCAGCCGCGACCCAGGGACACTCGAAGCTTTCTTT. Its translation is CASSRDPGTLEAFF.

This chain joins TRBV30 and TRBJ1-5; D possibly corresponds to TRBD1 (5 bases). The CDR3 is 14 amino acids. V lost 0 bases and J lost 5, with 11 bases in between. Germline V gives CDR1 GTSNPN, CDR2 SVGIG (reference sequence). The CDR3 nucleotides read TGTGCCTGGAGTGTACACAGGTCTCATCAGCCCCAGCATTTT. It translates to CAWSVHRSHQPQHF.

This chain joins TRBV24-1 and TRBJ2-2; D perhaps matches TRBD2 (6 bases). The germline V gene has CDR1 KGHDR and CDR2 SFDVKD. CDR3 size: 15 residues. Trimming stripped 0 bases from V and 6 bases from J, with 10 bases between. As DNA, the CDR3 is TGTGCCACCAGTGATTTGAGCAGGGAGGCCGGGGAGCTGTTTTTT. It specifies CATSDLSREAGELFF.

This clone was recorded only once. The chain is built from TRBV18 and TRBJ2-5, with TRBD2 matching 10 bases. The CDR3 sequence is 18 residues long. CDR1 is KGHSH, CDR2 LQKENI, per germline. J was trimmed by 3 bases and V by 8 bases; bases with no gene match: 18. The CDR3 protein is CASARALAGVGSEETQYF. The CDR3 bases are TGTGCCAGCGCCCGTGCCCTAGCGGGAGTCGGATCAGAAGAGACCCAGTACTTC.

The chain combines TRBV6-5 with TRBJ2-3, with a possible D match to TRBD1 (5 bases). The V and J ends lost 2 bases and 0 bases respectively, with 9 bases between them. The CDR3 is 15 amino acids. In germline, CDR1 is MNHEY, CDR2 SVGAGI. DNA of the CDR3: TGTGCCAGCAGTTACAGGGGCCTAAGCACAGATACGCAGTATTTT. This encodes CASSYRGLSTDTQYF.

V and J are TRBV6-1 and TRBJ1-3; 10 nucleotides agree with TRBD1. Germline assignment: CDR1 MNHNS and CDR2 SASEGT. CDR3 length: 16 amino acids. Trimming cost V 2 bases and J 4 bases; bases outside gene matches: 5. The CDR3 region has the DNA TGTGCCAGCAGTGAAAAGGGACAGGGGTCCGGAAACACCATATATTTT. Translating gives CASSEKGQGSGNTIYF.

The chain employs TRBV5-1 and TRBJ2-2, with 8 bases matching TRBD1. Germline CDR1 reads SGHRS; CDR2 reads YFSETQ. With V trimmed by 4 bases and J by 5 bases, 4 bases remained unmatched. The CDR3 length is 14 residues. In nucleotides, the CDR3 is TGCGCCAGCAGCCAACGACAGGGGACCGGGGAGCTGTTTTTT. The encoded protein is CASSQRQGTGELFF.

The chain combines TRBV14 with TRBJ2-3, with TRBD2 identical over 10 bases. This CDR3 is built from 15 residues. Germline V gene data show CDR1 as SGHDN and CDR2 as FVKESK. Trimming removed 4 bases from V and 1 base from J; junction bases left unmatched: 2. CDR3 protein: CASSPGTSGTDTQYF. The CDR3, as DNA: TGTGCCAGCAGCCCCGGGACTAGCGGCACAGATACGCAGTATTTT.

The CDR3: CASSLGTSEQYF. CDR3 DNA: TGTGCCAGCAGCCTCGGGACTAGCGAGCAGTACTTC. The V and J genes are TRBV7-8 and TRBJ2-7, with 8 bases fitting TRBD2. Germline trimming cut 5 bases from V and 6 bases from J; bases unmatched to any gene: 3. The length of the CDR3 is 12 residues. CDR1 and CDR2 (germline): SGHVS, FQNEAQ.

The sample holds a few counts of this clone. The rearrangement joins TRBV11-3 to TRBJ2-3, with 11 bases identical to TRBD2. The germline CDR1 and CDR2 sequences are SGHNT and YENEEA. CDR3 length: 16 residues. V shed 5 bases and J 1 base; nucleotides not matched to a gene: 5. CDR3 in amino acids: CASSRGTSGRTDTQYF. The CDR3 DNA reads as TGTGCCAGCAGCCGCGGGACTAGCGGTCGCACAGATACGCAGTATTTT.

The V and J genes are TRBV4-3 and TRBJ1-3; D gene unclear. V was shortened by 0 bases and J by 0 bases, with 6 bases between the two germline ends. Per germline, CDR1 LGHNA and CDR2 YSLEER. The CDR3 is 15 residues long. The CDR3 sequence is CASSQEAISGNTIYF. The CDR3 bases are TGCGCCAGCAGCCAAGAGGCCATCTCTGGAAACACCATATATTTT.

A single count supports this clone. The chain uses TRBV5-4 and TRBJ2-2, with 12 bases that match TRBD1. CDR1 and CDR2 from the germline V gene are SGHNT and YYREEE (reference sequence). The CDR3 covers 17 residues. The V and J ends lost 3 bases and 7 bases, in that order; junction bases with no gene match: 10. CDR3 DNA: TGTGCCAGCAGCTCTAACTCCGGGACAGGGGGCATCGGGGAGCTGTTTTTT. Protein product: CASSSNSGTGGIGELFF. The full variable domain, completed using reference TRBV5-4 and TRBJ2-2, is ETGVTQSPTHLIKTRGQQVTLRCSSQSGHNTVSWYQQALGQGPQFIFQYYREEENGRGNFPPRFSGLQFPNYSSELNVNALELDDSALYLCASSSNSGTGGIGELFFGEGSRLTVL.

V gene TRBV24-1 combines with J gene TRBJ1-5, with D uncertain. Deletions cut 9 bases from V and 0 bases from J, with 11 bases between. The germline V gene encodes CDR1 KGHDR and CDR2 SFDVKD. The CDR3 is 14 amino acids. The CDR3 nucleotides read TGTGCCACCGGAGGCGGCTATAGCAATCAGCCCCAGCATTTT. It is translated as CATGGGYSNQPQHF.

This clone was picked up a small number of times. V is TRBV6-6 and J is TRBJ1-2; weak D call: TRBD1 (5 bases). With 5 bases removed from V and 4 bases from J, the gap between germline ends came to 17 bases. CDR1 is MNHNY, CDR2 SVGAGI, per germline (reference sequence). The CDR3 contains 15 residues. CDR3: CASSKQGTQVYGYTF. For the CDR3, the DNA is TGTGCCAGCAGTAAACAAGGGACTCAAGTCTATGGCTACACCTTC.

The chain links TRBV27 to TRBJ2-7; 8 bases line up with TRBD1. In germline, CDR1 is MNHEY, CDR2 SMNVEV (reference sequence). CDR3 length: 14 amino acids. V dropped 5 bases and J dropped 11; count of bases not matched to a gene: 14. In DNA form, the CDR3 reads TGTGCCAGCAGTCCCTATCCCCAGGACAGGGACGAGTACTTC. Its protein is CASSPYPQDRDEYF.

The gene calls are TRBV10-3 and TRBJ2-1; D is perhaps TRBD2 (6 bases). The CDR3 is 17 residues long. CDR1 and CDR2 (germline): ENHRY, SYGVKD. The V and J ends lost 3 bases and 0 bases respectively, with 15 bases between them. The CDR3 DNA is TGTGCCATCAGTGAAACACTAGCCGCAAGCTCCTACAATGAGCAGTTCTTC. It codes for CAISETLAASSYNEQFF.

The chain combines TRBV12-3 or TRBV12-4 with TRBJ1-2; D gene ambiguous. V was pared by 6 bases and J by 7 bases, with 12 bases between. This CDR3 region has 12 residues. Written as DNA, the CDR3 is TGTGCCAGCAGCGCCCAGGTCGGTGGCTACACCTTC. Translated: CASSAQVGGYTF.

The chain carries TRBV29-1 and TRBJ1-5; 8 positions match TRBD1. The CDR3 sequence is 13 residues long. The germline CDR1 and CDR2 sequences are SQVTM and ANQGSEA. J gave up 6 bases and V 5 bases, and 6 bases lay outside the gene matches. The DNA of the CDR3 is TGCAGCGTTAAGACAGGGGCGGGTCAGCCCCAGCATTTT. Translation: CSVKTGAGQPQHF. Complete variable domain (other parts from reference TRBV29-1 and TRBJ1-5): SAVISQKPSRDICQRGTSLTIQCQVDSQVTMMFWYRQQPGQSLTLIATANQGSEATYESGFVIDKFPISRPNLTFSTLTVSNMSPEDSSIYLCSVKTGAGQPQHFGDGTRLSIL.

V is TRBV18 and J is TRBJ2-1; 13 bases agree with TRBD2. Germline V gives CDR1 KGHSH, CDR2 LQKENI. CDR3 length: 15 amino acids. Trimming cost V 4 bases and J 5 bases; bases outside gene matches: 2. CDR3 DNA sequence: TGTGCCAGCTCACTAACTAGCGGGAGGGACAATGAGCAGTTCTTC. This gives the protein CASSLTSGRDNEQFF.